This entry features one T cell receptor (beta chain) sequence. What this receptor recognizes is not known. No base quality values were provided; no much bigger clone lies one nucleotide off. The CDR3 starts with the cysteine, ends with the phenylalanine, and has 15 residues. Solely the CDR3 DNA is kept, with 45 bases framed from the first base. V has 5 bases trimmed and J has 10 bases trimmed; junction bases matching no gene number 10. CDR1 and CDR2 (SGHDN, FVKESK) derive from the germline V gene. This specimen comes from a study of persistence of HIV-infected CD4 T cells (dated by TCRdb to between 2020 and 2021). About the full investigation: The study isolated CMV- and HIV-1 Gag-responding CD4+ T cells from ART-treated individuals to examine antigen-driven clonal expansion of HIV-1-infected cells. Suppressive ART had been received by participants for a median of roughly eight years. Peripheral blood samples of up to about 200 mL were obtained at multiple time points, with the exception of two participants, for whom leukapheresis was performed at a single time point. Proviral sequencing was used to assess clonality among infected cells, whereas TCRbeta sequencing gauged the clonality of all cells within each sorted population. The TCR cluster analysis across participants included roughly 8 participants for CMV and roughly seven participants for Gag.

The sample's treatment or condition label, decoded: suppressive antiretroviral therapy. A pool of overlapping 15-mer peptides from HIV-1 Gag, at 0.95 to 1 ug per peptide per mL, was used to stimulate the cells. Memory populations depleted of antigen-responding cells were obtained by sorting nonresponding CD40L-negative CD69-negative CD45RO-high memory CD4+ T cells. HIV-1-infected adults in whom suppressive ART had been started during chronic infection were enrolled as participants. Plasma HIV-1 RNA had been undetectable (below 50 copies/mL) in participants for at least 4 years. To be included, participants needed a CD4+ T cell count above 400 cells/uL and a positive CMV serology. Before stimulation, PBMCs were isolated using density centrifugation and then depleted of CD8+ T cells. CD8-depleted PBMCs were stimulated for over 15 hours with anti-CD28/CD49d costimulation, CD40-blocking antibody and enfuvirtide to prevent new infections. Cell sorting was done on a Beckman Coulter MoFlo Legacy or XDP sorter, and dead cells were excluded with propidium iodide. Genomic DNA was extracted using the QIAamp DNA Mini Kit for samples with more than one million cells and using the Quick-DNA Microprep Kit for all other samples.

Overall results and qualifications from the work: Only a small number of individuals took part in the study, and the range of antigens tested was limited. Within the same sorted populations, how oligoclonal the TCRs were correlated with how oligoclonal the proviruses were. Restriction of bulk TCR analyses to the rare CMV-responding cells that actually carried HIV-1 proviruses was not possible. Degenerate expanded CDR3beta sequences were enriched in antigen-responding cells, suggesting convergent selection of CD4+ responses to CMV and Gag. Significantly lower TCRbeta richness was observed in CMV- and Gag-responding cells than in anti-CD3/anti-CD28-responding cells, and higher oligoclonality was observed in CMV-responding cells than in CD3/CD28-stimulated and Gag-responding cells.

The immunoSEQ hsTCRB assay version 4 in survey mode was used to sequence TCRbeta repertoires from genomic DNA. Genomic DNA was diluted to about 9.1 ng/uL, using up to 1 ug per sample for TCRbeta sequencing. The paper's processing steps were these. Analysis of the TCRbeta data was done in ImmunoSeq Analyzer 3.0, and diversity was computed on productive nucleotide rearrangements. The improved Chao index was used to estimate lower-bound TCR diversity, and the Gini coefficient was used to estimate clonality using the Immunarch R package. When different nucleotide rearrangements encoded the same CDR3beta amino acid sequence, each rearrangement was treated as a distinct clonotype. TCRbeta sequences significantly enriched in antigen-responding cells relative to anti-CD3/anti-CD28-activated cells were identified by differential abundance analysis. GLIPH2 clustered TCRs by predicted peptide-MHC specificity, both within individual participants and across merged participant data sets. Imported from immuneACCESS, the table was reduced by TCRdb to in-frame sequences with V and J called. These copies leave out some clones; in studies compared against another copy, an unresolved V gene accounts for under half, and the cause of the remainder is not known. Clone size and the V and J calls come from that table; the DNA yielded D and trimming. The sample profile shows about 33,000 clones; 82% of them were found once. Clones ranked in the top ten supply 0.97% of the sample.

This TCR derives from an adult with HIV. The donor label of this sample is uncertain. Sequencing was performed on cultured CD4+ T cells from PBMCs, taken from a patient who received antiretroviral therapy. This specimen's cell subset or site label, per the study, means: CD40L-CD69- CD45RO-high memory CD4 T cells not responding to Gag peptides. This sequence uses TRBV14 and TRBJ2-1; 11 junctional bases match TRBD2. The DNA sequence follows: TGTGCCAGCAGCTTTATGACTAGCGGGGCCGTGGAGCAGTTCTTC. Its product reads: CASSFMTSGAVEQFF.